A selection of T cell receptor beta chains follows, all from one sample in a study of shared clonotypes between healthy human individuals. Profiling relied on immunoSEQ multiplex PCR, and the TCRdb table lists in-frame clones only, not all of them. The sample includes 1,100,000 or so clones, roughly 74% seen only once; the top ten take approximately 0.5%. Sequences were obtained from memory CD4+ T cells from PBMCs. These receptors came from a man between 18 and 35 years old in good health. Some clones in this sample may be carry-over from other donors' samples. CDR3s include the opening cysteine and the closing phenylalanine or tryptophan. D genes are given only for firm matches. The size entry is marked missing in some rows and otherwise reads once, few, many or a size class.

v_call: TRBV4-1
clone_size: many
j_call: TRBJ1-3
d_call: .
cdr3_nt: TGCGCCAGCAGCCAAGACAGGGAAGCTGGAAACACCATATATTTT
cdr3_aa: CASSQDREAGNTIYF

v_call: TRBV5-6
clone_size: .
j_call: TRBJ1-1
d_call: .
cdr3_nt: TGTGCCAGCAGCCCAAATTGGGGGCCCGACACTGAAGCTTTCTTT
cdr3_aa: CASSPNWGPDTEAFF

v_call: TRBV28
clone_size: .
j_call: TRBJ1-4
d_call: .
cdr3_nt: TGTGCCAGCAGTGACCCCCGGGGGCCAACTAATGAAAAACTGTTTTTT
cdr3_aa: CASSDPRGPTNEKLFF

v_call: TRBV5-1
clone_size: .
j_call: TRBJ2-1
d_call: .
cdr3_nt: TGCGCCACCTCACCCCAGGGCGGGATTTTTGAGCAGTTCTTC
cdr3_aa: CATSPQGGIFEQFF

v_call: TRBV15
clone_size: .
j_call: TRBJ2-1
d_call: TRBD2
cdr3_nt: TGTGCCACCAGCAGGCCTGGACTAGCGGGACCAGGCAATGAGCAGTTCTTC
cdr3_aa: CATSRPGLAGPGNEQFF

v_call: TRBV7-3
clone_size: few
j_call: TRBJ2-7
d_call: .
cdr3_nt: TGTGCCAGCAGCTTAGGGTCTAGCGTTACCTACGAGCAGTACTTC
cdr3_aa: CASSLGSSVTYEQYF

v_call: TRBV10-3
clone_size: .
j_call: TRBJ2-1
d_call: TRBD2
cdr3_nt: TGTGCCTGCGGACTAGCGGGAGTTGAGCAGTTCTTC
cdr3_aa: CACGLAGVEQFF

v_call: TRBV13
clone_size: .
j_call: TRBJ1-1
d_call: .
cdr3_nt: TGTGCCAGCAGCTTAGGCCCGGGGGCGGCTGAAGCTTTCTTT
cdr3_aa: CASSLGPGAAEAFF

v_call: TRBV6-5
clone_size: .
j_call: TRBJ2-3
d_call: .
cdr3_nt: TGTGCCAGCAGGGGGACTAGCACAGATACGCAGTATTTT
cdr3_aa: CASRGTSTDTQYF

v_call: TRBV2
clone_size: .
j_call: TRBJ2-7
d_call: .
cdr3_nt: TGTGCCAGCAAGACCAACTCGAGACGGCAGTACTTC
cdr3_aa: CASKTNSRRQYF

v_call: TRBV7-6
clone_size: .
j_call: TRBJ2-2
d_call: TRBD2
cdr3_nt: TGTGCCAGCAGCTTAGTCTCTAGCGGGAGAGTAAACACCGGGGAGCTGTTTTTT
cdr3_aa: CASSLVSSGRVNTGELFF

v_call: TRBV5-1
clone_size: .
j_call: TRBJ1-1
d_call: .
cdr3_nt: TGCGCCAGCAGCTCATCCACACATCAGGTGAACACTGAAGCTTTCTTT
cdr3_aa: CASSSSTHQVNTEAFF

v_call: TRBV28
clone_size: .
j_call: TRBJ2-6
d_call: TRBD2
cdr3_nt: TGTGCCAGCAGTCCGGCGGGGGGGACAGCCGACTCTGGGGCCAACGTCCTGACTTTC
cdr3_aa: CASSPAGGTADSGANVLTF

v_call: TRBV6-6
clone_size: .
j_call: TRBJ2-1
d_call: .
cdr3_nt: TGTGCCAGCAGTTCTTTACAACTCAACAATGAGCAGTTCTTC
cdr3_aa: CASSSLQLNNEQFF

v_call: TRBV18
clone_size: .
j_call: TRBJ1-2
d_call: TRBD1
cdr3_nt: TGTGCCAGCTCACCTTCGGACAGGGACAGCTATGGCTACACCTTC
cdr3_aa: CASSPSDRDSYGYTF

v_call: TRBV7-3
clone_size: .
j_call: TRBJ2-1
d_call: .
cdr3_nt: TGTGCCAGCAGCTTATTGTCTGGGCCCGGCTACAATGAGCAGTTCTTC
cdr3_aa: CASSLLSGPGYNEQFF

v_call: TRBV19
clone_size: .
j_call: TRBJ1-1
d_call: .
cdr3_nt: TGTGCCAGTACCTGGGAACCGGTGGGCACTGAAGCTTTCTTT
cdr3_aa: CASTWEPVGTEAFF

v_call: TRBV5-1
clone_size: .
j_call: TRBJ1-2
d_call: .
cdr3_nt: TGCGCCAGCAGCATGACAGTCTCCTATGGCTACACCTTC
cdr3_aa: CASSMTVSYGYTF

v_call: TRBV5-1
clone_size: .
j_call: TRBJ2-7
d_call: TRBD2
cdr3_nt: TGCGCCAGCAGCTTGATAGCGGGAGATTGGAACGAGCAGTACTTC
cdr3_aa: CASSLIAGDWNEQYF

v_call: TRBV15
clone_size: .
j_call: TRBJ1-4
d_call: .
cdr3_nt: TGTGCCACCAGCAGAGTAATGGAGATTGAAAAACTGTTTTTT
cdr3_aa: CATSRVMEIEKLFF

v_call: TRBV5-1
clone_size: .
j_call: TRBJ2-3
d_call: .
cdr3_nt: TGCGCCAGCAGGAGCCGAGACATCCTTTGGGGTACGCAGTATTTT
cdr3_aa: CASRSRDILWGTQYF

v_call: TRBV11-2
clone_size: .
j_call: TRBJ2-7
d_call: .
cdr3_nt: TGTGCCAGCAGCCAAGGAGGGGGCGGCGCCTACGAGCAGTACTTC
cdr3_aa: CASSQGGGGAYEQYF

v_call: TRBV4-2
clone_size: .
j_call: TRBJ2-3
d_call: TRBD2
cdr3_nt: TGTGCCAGCAGCCAAGCTAGCGGGAGCAAAGATACGCAGTATTTT
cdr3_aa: CASSQASGSKDTQYF

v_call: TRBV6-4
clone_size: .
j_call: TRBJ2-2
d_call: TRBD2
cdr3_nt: TGTGCCAGCAGTGAGTCTAGCGGGAGCACCGGGGAGCTGTTTTTT
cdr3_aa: CASSESSGSTGELFF

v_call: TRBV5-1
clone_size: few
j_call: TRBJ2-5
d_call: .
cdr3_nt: TGCGCCAGCAGCCCCGGGTCAACCCAAGAGACCCAGTACTTC
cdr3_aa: CASSPGSTQETQYF

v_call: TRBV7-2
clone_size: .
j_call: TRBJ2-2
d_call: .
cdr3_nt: TGTGCCAGCATAGGACAGAGAAACACCGGGGAGCTGTTTTTT
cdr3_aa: CASIGQRNTGELFF

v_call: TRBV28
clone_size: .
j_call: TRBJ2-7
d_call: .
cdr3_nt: TGTGCCAGCAGTACCCGGACTATGCGGGAGCAGTACTTC
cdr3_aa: CASSTRTMREQYF

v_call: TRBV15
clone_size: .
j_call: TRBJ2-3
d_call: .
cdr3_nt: TGTGCCACCAGCAGAGTACTGCAACGAGGCGCAGATACGCAGTATTTT
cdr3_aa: CATSRVLQRGADTQYF

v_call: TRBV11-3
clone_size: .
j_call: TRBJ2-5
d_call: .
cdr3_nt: TGTGCCAGCAGCTTAGTGTCTTCTGGAAAAGAGACCCAGTACTTC
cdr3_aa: CASSLVSSGKETQYF

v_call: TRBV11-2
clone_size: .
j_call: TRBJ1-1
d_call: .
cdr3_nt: TGTGCCAGCAGCCGAAGGTGGGGTGAAGCTTTCTTT
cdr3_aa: CASSRRWGEAFF

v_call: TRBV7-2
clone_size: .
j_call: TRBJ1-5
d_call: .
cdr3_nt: TGTGCCAGCAGCTTAGTGGGCGGGACACCCCAGCATTTT
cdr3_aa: CASSLVGGTPQHF

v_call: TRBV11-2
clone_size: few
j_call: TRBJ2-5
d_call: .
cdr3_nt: TGTGCCAGCAGCTTAGTGAGGGGGGCGTCGCAGACCCAGTACTTC
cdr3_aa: CASSLVRGASQTQYF